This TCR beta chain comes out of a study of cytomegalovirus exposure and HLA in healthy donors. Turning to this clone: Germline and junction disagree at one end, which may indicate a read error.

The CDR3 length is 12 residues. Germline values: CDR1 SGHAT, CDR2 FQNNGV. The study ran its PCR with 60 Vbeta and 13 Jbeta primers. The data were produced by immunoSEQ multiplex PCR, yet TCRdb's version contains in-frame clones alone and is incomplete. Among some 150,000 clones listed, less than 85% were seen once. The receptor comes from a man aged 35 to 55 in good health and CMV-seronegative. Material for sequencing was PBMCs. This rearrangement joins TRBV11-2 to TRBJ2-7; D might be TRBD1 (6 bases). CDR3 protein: CASSHGGYGQYF. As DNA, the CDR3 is TGTGCCAGCAGCCATGGGGGCTACGGGCAGTACTTC.